This T cell receptor beta chain was captured by sequencing in a study of blood T cell repertoires in COVID-19. Study as a whole: Researchers got acute and convalescent COVID-19 samples from the United States, Italy and Spain. Sources were T cells, B-cell-depleted T cells, or PBMCs; the material itself was cDNA or gDNA.

The CDR3 sequence is 14 residues long. Germline assignment: CDR1 SGDLS and CDR2 YYNGEE. V was cut by 4 bases and J by 5 bases, with 13 bases left in between. In the original workflow: How many nucleated cells were present was estimated from reference gene primer amplification. The assay was immunoSEQ multiplex PCR, and TCRdb's table has in-frame clones only and misses some. That table is the source of V, J and clone size, and D and trimming were worked out from the DNA. This repertoire shows approximately 300,000 clones, under 90% found once; its top ten account for around 9.3%. The sequenced material came from PBMCs or T cells enriched from blood (not recorded which). The receptor was derived from a woman between 18 and 29 years old who had recovered from COVID-19. The chain employs TRBV9 and TRBJ1-5, with D maybe TRBD1 (5 bases). The CDR3 loop reads CASSPGLGHQPQHF. CDR3 in DNA: TGTGCCAGCAGCCCAGGGTTAGGGCATCAGCCCCAGCATTTT.